This note documents a single T cell receptor beta chain sequence. The CDR3 sequence is 14 residues long. Clones were read by immunoSEQ multiplex PCR, and TCRdb kept only the in-frame ones, dropping some. The sample shows roughly 450,000 clones, roughly 91% of them seen only once. Everyone who took part was roughly 18 to 100 years old, and they came from about 25 US areas. Self-reported history from a screening survey and questionnaire set each donor's cohort. This record belongs to a study of blood T cell repertoires in COVID-19. Study-level information: T cells, B-cell-depleted T cells, or PBMCs provided the cDNA or gDNA that served as material.

The J gene is TRBJ2-1, the V gene TRBV21-1; the table's TRBD2 call for D was not verified on the DNA. TRBV21-1 is termed a pseudogene. The TCR originated in a man between 18 and 29 years old who had recovered from COVID-19. Sequencing was carried out using PBMCs or T cells enriched from blood (not recorded which). The CDR3 DNA sequence: TGTGCCACCCTGTCTCCCGGGGGCTACAATGAGCAGTTCTTC. It codes for CATLSPGGYNEQFF.